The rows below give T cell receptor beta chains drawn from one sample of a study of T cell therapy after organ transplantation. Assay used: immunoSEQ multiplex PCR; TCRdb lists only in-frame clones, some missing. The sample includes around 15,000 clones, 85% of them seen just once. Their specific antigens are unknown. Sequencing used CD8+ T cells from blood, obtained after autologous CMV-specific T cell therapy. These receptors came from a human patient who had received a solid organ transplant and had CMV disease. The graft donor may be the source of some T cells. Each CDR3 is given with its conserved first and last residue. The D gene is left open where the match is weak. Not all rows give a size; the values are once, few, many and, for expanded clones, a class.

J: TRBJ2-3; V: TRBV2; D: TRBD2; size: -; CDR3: CASSEPLAGDTDTQYF; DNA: TGTGCCAGCAGTGAACCGCTAGCGGGGGACACAGATACGCAGTATTTT
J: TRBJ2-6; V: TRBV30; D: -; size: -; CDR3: CAWSLGTGANVLTF; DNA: TGTGCCTGGAGTTTGGGGACCGGGGCCAACGTCCTGACTTTC
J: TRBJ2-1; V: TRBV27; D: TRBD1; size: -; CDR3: CASSGDRGTDEQFF; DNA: TGTGCCAGCAGCGGGGACAGGGGAACGGATGAGCAGTTCTTC
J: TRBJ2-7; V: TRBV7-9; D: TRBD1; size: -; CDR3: CASSFDTGTGYEQYF; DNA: TGTGCCAGCAGCTTCGATACCGGGACAGGGTACGAGCAGTACTTC
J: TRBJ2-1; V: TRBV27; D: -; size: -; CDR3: CASSSRQAITYNEQFF; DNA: TGTGCCAGCAGTAGCAGACAGGCAATTACCTACAATGAGCAGTTCTTC
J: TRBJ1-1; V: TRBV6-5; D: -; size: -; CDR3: CASSYTEMNTEAFF; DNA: TGTGCCAGCAGTTACACAGAAATGAACACTGAAGCTTTCTTT
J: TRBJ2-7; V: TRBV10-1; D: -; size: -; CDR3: CASSESTGNYEQYF; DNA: TGCGCCAGCAGTGAGTCGACGGGGAACTACGAGCAGTACTTC
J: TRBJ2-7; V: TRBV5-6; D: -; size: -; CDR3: CASSYGTDSYEQYF; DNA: TGTGCCAGCAGCTATGGGACTGACTCCTACGAGCAGTACTTC
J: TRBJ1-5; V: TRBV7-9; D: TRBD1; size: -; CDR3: CASSVDLDREQPQHF; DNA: TGTGCCAGCAGCGTCGACCTCGACAGGGAACAGCCCCAGCATTTT
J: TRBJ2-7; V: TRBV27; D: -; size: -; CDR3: CASSLGGRYEQYF; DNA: TGTGCCAGCAGTTTAGGGGGTAGGTACGAGCAGTACTTC
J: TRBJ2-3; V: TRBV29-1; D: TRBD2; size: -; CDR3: CSVDGGSTHTQYF; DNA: TGCAGCGTTGACGGGGGGTCCACACATACGCAGTATTTT
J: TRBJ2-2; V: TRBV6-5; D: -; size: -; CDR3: CASSSRDRNPAGELFF; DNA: TGTGCCAGCAGTTCGAGAGACAGGAATCCGGCCGGGGAGCTGTTTTTT
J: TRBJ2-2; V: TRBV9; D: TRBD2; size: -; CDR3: CASSVARTGTSGSGELFF; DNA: TGTGCCAGCAGCGTAGCCCGGACCGGGACTAGCGGGAGCGGGGAGCTGTTTTTT
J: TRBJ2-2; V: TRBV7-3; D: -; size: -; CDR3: CASSLIAGQYTGELFF; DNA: TGTGCCAGCAGCTTAATTGCGGGGCAATACACCGGGGAGCTGTTTTTT
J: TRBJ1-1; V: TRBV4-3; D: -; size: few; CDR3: CASSQVNRGRTEAFF; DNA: TGCGCCAGCAGCCAAGTAAACCGTGGACGGACTGAAGCTTTCTTT
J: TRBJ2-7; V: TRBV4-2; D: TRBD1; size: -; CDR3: CASSQVRDRAVTGAYEQYF; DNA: TGTGCCAGCAGCCAAGTCCGGGACAGGGCAGTCACCGGTGCCTACGAGCAGTACTTC
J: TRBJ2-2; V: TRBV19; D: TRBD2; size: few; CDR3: CASSWSGSVYTGELFF; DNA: TGTGCCAGTAGTTGGAGCGGGAGTGTCTACACCGGGGAGCTGTTTTTT
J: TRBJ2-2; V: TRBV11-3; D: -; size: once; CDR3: CASSFSTGTGELFF; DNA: TGTGCCAGCAGCTTCAGTACAGGGACCGGGGAGCTGTTTTTT
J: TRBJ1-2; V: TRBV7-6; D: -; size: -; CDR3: CASSPGEGVQGYTF; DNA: TGTGCCAGCAGCCCGGGGGAGGGAGTGCAGGGCTACACCTTC
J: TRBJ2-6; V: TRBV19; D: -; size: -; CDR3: CASSIHGSSGANVLTF; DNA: TGTGCCAGTAGTATTCACGGGTCCTCTGGGGCCAACGTCCTGACTTTC
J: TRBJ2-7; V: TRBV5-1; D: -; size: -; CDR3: CASSLGGHGYEQYF; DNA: TGCGCCAGCAGCTTGGGGGGACACGGATACGAGCAGTACTTC
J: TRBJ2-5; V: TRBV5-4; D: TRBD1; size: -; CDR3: CASSLVGTGQETQYF; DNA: TGTGCCAGCAGCTTGGTCGGGACAGGGCAAGAGACCCAGTACTTC
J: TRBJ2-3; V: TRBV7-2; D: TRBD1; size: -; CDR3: CASSLVFAGGGADTQYF; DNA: TGTGCCAGCAGCTTAGTTTTCGCAGGGGGCGGCGCAGATACGCAGTATTTT
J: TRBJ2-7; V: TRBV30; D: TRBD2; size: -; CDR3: CAWSARGGLAGRDEQYF; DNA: TGTGCCTGGAGTGCGAGGGGCGGGCTAGCGGGACGCGACGAGCAGTACTTC
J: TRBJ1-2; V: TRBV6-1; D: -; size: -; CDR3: CASSPHGRSRYTF; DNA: TGTGCCAGCAGTCCCCACGGGAGATCTCGCTACACCTTC
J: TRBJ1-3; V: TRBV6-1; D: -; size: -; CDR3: CASREAGNTIYF; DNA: TGTGCCAGCAGGGAAGCCGGAAACACCATATATTTT
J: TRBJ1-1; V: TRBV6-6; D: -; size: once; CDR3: CASSHTRGVTEAFF; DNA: TGTGCCAGCAGCCACACCCGGGGGGTCACTGAAGCTTTCTTT
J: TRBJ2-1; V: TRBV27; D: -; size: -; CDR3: CASSLSGGVLREQFF; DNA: TGTGCCAGCAGTTTATCGGGGGGAGTCCTAAGGGAGCAGTTCTTC
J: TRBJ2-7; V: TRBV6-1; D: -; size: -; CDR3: CASEVFSRSYEQYF; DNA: TGTGCCAGCGAGGTTTTCTCCAGATCCTACGAGCAGTACTTC
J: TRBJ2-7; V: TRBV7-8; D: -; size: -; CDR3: CASSLLVASEQYF; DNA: TGTGCCAGCAGCTTACTAGTAGCGAGCGAGCAGTACTTC
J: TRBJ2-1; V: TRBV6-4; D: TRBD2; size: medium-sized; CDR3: CASSAGGDLGEQFF; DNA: TGTGCCAGCAGTGCCGGGGGGGACCTAGGGGAGCAGTTCTTC